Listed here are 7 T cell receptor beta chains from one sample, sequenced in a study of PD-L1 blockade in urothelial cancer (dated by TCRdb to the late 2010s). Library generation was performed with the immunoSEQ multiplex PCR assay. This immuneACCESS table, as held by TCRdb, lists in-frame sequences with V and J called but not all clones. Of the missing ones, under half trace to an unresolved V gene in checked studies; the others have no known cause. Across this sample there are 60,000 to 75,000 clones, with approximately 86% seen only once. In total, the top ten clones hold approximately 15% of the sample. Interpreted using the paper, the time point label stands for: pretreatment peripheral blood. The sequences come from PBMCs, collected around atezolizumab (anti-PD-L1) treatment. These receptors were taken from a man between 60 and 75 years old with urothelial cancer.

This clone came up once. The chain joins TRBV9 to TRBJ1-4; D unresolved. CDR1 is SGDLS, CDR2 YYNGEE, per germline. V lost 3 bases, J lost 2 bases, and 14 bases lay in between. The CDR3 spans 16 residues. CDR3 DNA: TGTGCCAGCAGCGCGGGAGCCCGGCAGACTAATGAAAAACTGTTTTTT. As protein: CASSAGARQTNEKLFF.

CDR3 in amino acids: CASSETPVQPQHF. DNA of the CDR3: TGCGCCAGCAGTGAGACTCCCGTTCAGCCCCAGCATTTT. V usage is TRBV10-2 and J usage is TRBJ1-5; D unclear. The CDR3 sequence is 13 residues long. Germline CDR1 WSHSY, CDR2 SAAADI. V shed 2 bases and J shed 6 bases, with 8 bases lying between them.

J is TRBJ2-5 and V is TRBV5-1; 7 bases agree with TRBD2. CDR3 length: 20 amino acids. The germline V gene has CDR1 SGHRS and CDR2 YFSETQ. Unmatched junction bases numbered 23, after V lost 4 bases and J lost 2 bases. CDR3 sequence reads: CASSNILAGGTPAGQETQYF. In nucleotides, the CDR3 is TGCGCCAGCAGCAACATCTTGGCCGGGGGGACCCCAGCTGGGCAAGAGACCCAGTACTTC.

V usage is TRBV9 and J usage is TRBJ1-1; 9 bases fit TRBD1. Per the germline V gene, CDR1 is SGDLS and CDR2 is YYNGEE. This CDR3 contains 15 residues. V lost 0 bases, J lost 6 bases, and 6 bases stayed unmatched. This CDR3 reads CASSVDGQGLSEAFF. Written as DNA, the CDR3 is TGTGCCAGCAGCGTAGACGGACAGGGGTTATCTGAAGCTTTCTTT. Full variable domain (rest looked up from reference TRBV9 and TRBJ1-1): DSGVTQTPKHLITATGQRVTLRCSPRSGDLSVYWYQQSLDQGLQFLIQYYNGEERAKGNILERFSAQQFPDLHSELNLSSLELGDSALYFCASSVDGQGLSEAFFGQGTRLTVV.

CDR3: CAITQAGGLHEQYF. The CDR3 DNA reads TGTGCCATCACCCAGGCAGGGGGCTTGCACGAGCAGTACTTC. J is TRBJ2-7 and V is TRBV10-3; TRBD1 matches 8 bases. Germline loops: CDR1 ENHRY, CDR2 SYGVKD. The CDR3 covers 14 residues. V shed 7 bases, J shed 5 bases, and the junction held 10 bases outside the gene matches.

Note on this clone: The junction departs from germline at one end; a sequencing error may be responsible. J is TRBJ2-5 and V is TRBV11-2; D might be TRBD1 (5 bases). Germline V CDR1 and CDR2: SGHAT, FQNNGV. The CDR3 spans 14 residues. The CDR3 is CASNLGGHQETQYF. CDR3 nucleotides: TGTGCCAGCAACTTAGGTGGACATCAAGAGACCCAGTACTTC.

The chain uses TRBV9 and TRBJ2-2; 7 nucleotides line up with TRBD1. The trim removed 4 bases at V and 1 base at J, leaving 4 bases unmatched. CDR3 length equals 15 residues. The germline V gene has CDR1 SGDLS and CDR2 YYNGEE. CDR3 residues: CASSPGGLNTGELFF. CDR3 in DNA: TGTGCCAGCAGCCCAGGGGGTTTGAACACCGGGGAGCTGTTTTTT. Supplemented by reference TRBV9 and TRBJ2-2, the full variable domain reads DSGVTQTPKHLITATGQRVTLRCSPRSGDLSVYWYQQSLDQGLQFLIQYYNGEERAKGNILERFSAQQFPDLHSELNLSSLELGDSALYFCASSPGGLNTGELFFGEGSRLTVL.